Sequencing of this TCR beta chain was carried out in a study of post-analysis software for immune sequencing data. Overall study: Some patients lacked subtype; others had relapsing-remitting, secondary progressive or progressive-relapsing disease.

The study's findings and limits: There were five TRBV segments more frequent in patients than controls, and TRBV5-6, TRBV5-1 and TRBV20-1 were among them. By F measure, strong co-clustering occurred among samples prepared in the same batch.

The CDR3 is made up of 14 amino acids. Germline V gene lookup returns CDR1 SGHAT and CDR2 FQNNGV. This clonotype was counted once. The antigen is not known. Relative to the germline gene, one junction end is altered; a read error may explain this. Every TCR beta cDNA library bore unique molecular identifiers. The authors obtained 500,000 or so cDNA molecules from around 1 to 9.1 million T cells. TCRdb re-called the PCR reads with MiXCR, one entry per CDR3 protein. The profile shows about 540,000 distinct CDR3 sequences, about a third of them singletons. The chain uses TRBV11-2 and TRBJ1-5, with TRBD1 identical over 7 bases. Sample: blood. This receptor was identified in a girl aged 2 to 17 with multiple sclerosis. The CDR3 DNA reads as TGTGCCAGCAGCAACACAGGGGCCAATCACCCCCAGCATTTT. This codes for CASSNTGANHPQHF. The variable domain in full, completed from reference TRBV11-2 and TRBJ1-5, reads EAGVAQSPRYKIIEKRQSVAFWCNPISGHATLYWYQQILGQGPKLLIQFQNNGVVDDSQLPKDRFSAERLKGVDSTLKIQPAKLEDSAVYLCASSNTGANHPQHFGDGTRLSIL.